This TCR beta chain was found in a study of T cell changes during pregnancy in multiple sclerosis. Some clones are missing from TCRdb's copy, which holds only in-frame ones; the method was immunoSEQ multiplex PCR. This table holds approximately 41,000 clones, roughly 92% found once. This CDR3 has 13 residues. Germline V gives CDR1 SGHTA, CDR2 FQGNSA. The V and J ends lost 1 base and 5 bases respectively, with 5 bases between them. This clonotype was obtained from a female donor with multiple sclerosis, enrolled in a pregnancy study. The sample in question was CD4+ T cells from peripheral blood mononuclear cells, obtained in the first trimester of pregnancy. The chain recombines TRBV7-2 with TRBJ2-2, with D uncertain. For the CDR3, the DNA is TGTGCCAGCAGCTTAGAGAGGACCGGGGAGCTGTTTTTT. This sequence encodes CASSLERTGELFF.